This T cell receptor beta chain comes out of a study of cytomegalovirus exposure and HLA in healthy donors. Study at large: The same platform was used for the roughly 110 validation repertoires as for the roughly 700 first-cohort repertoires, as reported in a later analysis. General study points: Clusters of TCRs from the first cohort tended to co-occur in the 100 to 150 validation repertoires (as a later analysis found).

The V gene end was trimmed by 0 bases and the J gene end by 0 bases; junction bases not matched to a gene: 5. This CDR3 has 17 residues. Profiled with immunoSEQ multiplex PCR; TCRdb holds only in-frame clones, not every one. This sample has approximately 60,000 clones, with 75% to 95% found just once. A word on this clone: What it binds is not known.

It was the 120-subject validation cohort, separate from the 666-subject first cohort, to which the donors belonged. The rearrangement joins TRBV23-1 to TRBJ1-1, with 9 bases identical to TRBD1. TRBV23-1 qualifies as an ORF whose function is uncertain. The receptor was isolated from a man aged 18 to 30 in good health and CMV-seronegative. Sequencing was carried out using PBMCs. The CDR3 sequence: CASSQSVDRGMNTEAFF. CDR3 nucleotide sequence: TGCGCCAGCAGTCAATCGGTGGACAGGGGTATGAACACTGAAGCTTTCTTT.